The source of this T cell receptor (beta chain) is a study of CD4+ T cells in melanoma. General study points: A reported correlation linked neoantigen-specific CD4+ T cells to CD8+, macrophage and B cell function. In melanoma, neoantigen-specific CD4+ T cells reportedly differed in differentiation state.

TCRdb's table, derived via immunoSEQ multiplex PCR, lists solely in-frame clones and lacks some. The sample lists some 150,000 clones; about 90% were seen once. Details on this clone: Its matching antigen is unknown.

The source of this sequence is a human donor with melanoma.

CDR3 bases: TGCGCCAGCGGGCAGGAGCAGTTCTTC. Its protein is CASGQEQFF. The chain couples TRBV10-1 to TRBJ2-1, with D uncertain. Deletions cut 8 bases from V and 10 bases from J, with 6 bases between. This CDR3 is built from 9 residues. Germline lookup yields CDR1 WNHNN and CDR2 SYGVQD (reference sequence).